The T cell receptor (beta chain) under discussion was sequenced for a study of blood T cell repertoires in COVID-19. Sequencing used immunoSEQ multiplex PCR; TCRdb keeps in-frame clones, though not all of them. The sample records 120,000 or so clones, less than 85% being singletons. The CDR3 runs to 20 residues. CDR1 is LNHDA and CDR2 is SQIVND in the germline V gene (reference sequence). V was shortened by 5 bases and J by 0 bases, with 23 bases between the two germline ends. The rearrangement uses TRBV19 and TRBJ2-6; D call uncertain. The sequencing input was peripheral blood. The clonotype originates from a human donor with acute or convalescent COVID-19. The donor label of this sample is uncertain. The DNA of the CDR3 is TGTGCCAGTAGTTCCCTTTTGCGGCCGAAACCTATCTCTGGGGCCAACGTCCTGACTTTC. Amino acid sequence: CASSSLLRPKPISGANVLTF.